Presented here are 16 T cell receptor beta chains from one specimen sequenced in a study of blood T cells in healthy people across ages. Combining a sample-barcoded 5' primer with a J-beta primer mix, a second PCR ran for about 6 to 12 cycles. TCRdb independently ran MiXCR on the 5' RACE reads; one entry per CDR3 protein. Counted here are more than 650,000 distinct CDR3 sequences, 22% occurring once; the ten biggest clones make up roughly a fifth. Sequenced material: blood. Source of these receptors: a man between 65 and 85 years old in good health.

This clonotype was recorded a few times. A much larger clonotype is one base distant, so this may be a read error. V is TRBV29-1 and J is TRBJ2-1; D perhaps matches TRBD2 (5 bases). V was cut by 7 bases and J by 15 bases, with 16 bases left in between. This CDR3 has 10 amino acids. Germline loops: CDR1 SQVTM, CDR2 ANQGSEA. Here the CDR3 DNA reads TGCAGCGCTGTCGTGGAGGTGGGGTTCTTC. Protein sequence: CSAVVEVGFF.

This clonotype was picked up a small number of times. One junction end does not reproduce the germline sequence, and a read error may be involved. The genes are TRBV20-1 and TRBJ2-5; TRBD2 is a possible D gene (5 bases). The DNA end is more similar to TRBJ2-1, so the J call may be wrong. The germline gives CDR1 DFQATT, CDR2 SNEGSKA (reference sequence). The CDR3 totals 15 residues. The CDR3 bases are TGCAGTGCCAGAGGTGACCCTCGAACCGAGGGTGAGCAGTTCTTC. It codes for CSARGDPRTEGEQFF.

At least ten counts were recorded for this clonotype. This chain uses TRBV7-9 with TRBJ2-3; 8 bases map to TRBD1. The CDR3 sequence is 18 residues long. The germline V gene encodes CDR1 SEHNR and CDR2 FQNEAQ (reference sequence). Trimming removed 4 bases from V and 0 bases from J; junction bases left unmatched: 12. CDR3 nucleotides: TGTGCCAGCAGCTACATCGACTATAGGGACAGGAGCACAGATACGCAGTATTTT. Amino acids: CASSYIDYRDRSTDTQYF.

The sample holds many counts of this clonotype. The chain recombines TRBV18 with TRBJ1-1, with a weak D call TRBD1 (5 bases). The CDR3 consists of 12 residues. CDR1 is KGHSH, CDR2 LQKENI, per germline. Trimming removed 7 bases at V and 1 base at J, with 7 bases between. DNA for the CDR3: TGTGCCAGCTGGGGACGGAACACTGAAGCTTTCTTT. Translated, it gives CASWGRNTEAFF.

This clonotype appeared a few times. The chain uses TRBV3-1 and TRBJ2-5, with a weak D call TRBD2 (6 bases). The end of the DNA aligns better with TRBJ2-7, so the J call may be wrong. CDR3 length: 16 residues. Germline V lookup: CDR1 LGHDT, CDR2 YNNKEL (reference sequence). The CDR3 nucleotides are TGTGCCAGCAGCCAAGTACCGCGGGGCCCTACCTACGAGCAGTACTTC. It codes for CASSQVPRGPTYEQYF.

A few counts support this clonotype. J is TRBJ2-7 and V is TRBV24-1; D not resolved. CDR1 and CDR2 (germline): KGHDR, SFDVKD. V was clipped by 4 bases and J by 4 bases, with 10 bases between them. The CDR3 has 13 residues. In nucleotides, the CDR3 is TGTGCCACCAGTGACCCCATTAATTACGAGCAGTACTTC. Amino acids: CATSDPINYEQYF.

This clonotype appeared a few times. The V call is TRBV7-7, the J call TRBJ2-5, with 8 bases fitting TRBD2. Gene TRBJ2-1 matches the end of the DNA better, so the J call may be wrong. Per germline, CDR1 SSHAT and CDR2 FNYEAQ (reference sequence). The CDR3 consists of 15 residues. The CDR3 loop reads CASSPTGTSTYEQFF. CDR3 in DNA: TGTGCCAGCAGTCCAACCGGGACTAGTACGTATGAGCAGTTCTTC.

This clonotype was counted many times. The chain employs TRBV3-1 and TRBJ2-7; weak D call: TRBD1 (5 bases). Germline V gives CDR1 LGHDT, CDR2 YNNKEL (reference sequence). Trimming pared 3 bases from V and 0 bases from J, leaving 9 bases between. The CDR3 length is 14 residues. The CDR3 loop is CASSHSTGSYEQYF. CDR3 DNA: TGTGCCAGCAGCCACTCAACAGGCTCCTACGAGCAGTACTTC.

This chain joins TRBV18 and TRBJ2-5, with D tentatively TRBD2 (5 bases). Germline V lookup: CDR1 KGHSH, CDR2 LQKENI. The V gene lost 2 bases and the J gene lost 5 bases, with 15 bases spanning the gap. This CDR3 is 15 amino acids long. The CDR3 DNA reads TGTGCCAGCTCACCAGGGAGCGTATGGTTTGAGACCCAGTACTTC. The encoded protein is CASSPGSVWFETQYF.

The sample holds a few counts of this clonotype. The chain uses TRBV5-1 and TRBJ1-2, with 7 bases that match TRBD1. Germline CDR1 and CDR2: SGHRS and YFSETQ. With 7 bases clipped from V and 8 bases from J, the junction kept 17 bases outside the gene matches. CDR3 size: 15 residues. The CDR3 DNA reads as TGCGCCAGCTGCCTCTCCTCCGGGACAGTGGGCGGCTACACCTTC. As protein: CASCLSSGTVGGYTF.

This clonotype was detected only once. The chain couples TRBV7-9 to TRBJ1-3, with 7 bases fitting TRBD1. The V gene's germline CDR1 is SEHNR and CDR2 FQNEAQ (reference sequence). V lost 2 bases and J lost 4; bases outside the gene matches: 2. The CDR3 has 14 residues. This chain's CDR3 is CASSLRGLGNTIYF. The CDR3 DNA reads as TGTGCCAGCAGCTTAAGGGGGCTCGGAAACACCATATATTTT.

The chain carries TRBV7-3 and TRBJ1-1; TRBD1 might be the D (5 bases). The germline V gene encodes CDR1 SGHTA and CDR2 FQGTGA. CDR3 length: 14 amino acids. V lost 3 bases and J 11 bases, leaving 19 bases between the germline ends. CDR3 DNA: TGTGCCAGCAGCTTGGGTGGGGACCGGATTTCGGCTTTCTTT. As protein: CASSLGGDRISAFF.

This clonotype appeared a few times. A read error may be the cause here, since a much bigger clone is one base away. The rearrangement links TRBV28 to TRBJ1-1; the D gene is possibly TRBD1 (6 bases). This CDR3 has 13 amino acids. The V gene lost 6 bases and the J gene lost 0 bases, with 8 bases spanning the gap. Germline values: CDR1 MDHEN, CDR2 SYDVKM. The CDR3 sequence: CASRRQVNTEAFF. CDR3 coding DNA: TGTGCCAGCAGACGACAGGTGAACACTGAAGCTTTCTTT.

This chain uses TRBV3-1 with TRBJ2-1, with D perhaps TRBD2 (7 bases). The CDR3 spans 17 residues. V dropped 0 bases and J dropped 2 bases, with 14 bases sitting between them. CDR1 and CDR2 (germline): LGHDT, YNNKEL (reference sequence). The CDR3 protein is CASSQDLGGVTYNEQFF. Here the CDR3 DNA reads TGTGCCAGCAGCCAAGATCTAGGGGGGGTAACCTACAATGAGCAGTTCTTC.

The chain employs TRBV30 and TRBJ1-5, with D possibly matching TRBD1 (5 bases). The germline V gene has CDR1 GTSNPN and CDR2 SVGIG (reference sequence). The CDR3 totals 14 residues. V gave up 3 bases and J gave up 0 bases, with 9 bases separating them. The CDR3 spells CAWSPGTSNQPQHF. CDR3 sequence (DNA): TGTGCCTGGAGCCCCGGGACTAGCAATCAGCCCCAGCATTTT.

This clonotype showed up just a few times. The V gene is TRBV29-1, the J gene TRBJ2-3; 8 bases line up with TRBD2. The CDR3 has 14 residues. Per the germline V gene, CDR1 is SQVTM and CDR2 is ANQGSEA. V was clipped by 4 bases and J by 2 bases; unmatched bases: 5. The CDR3 DNA sequence: TGCAGCGTTGGGCGGGGGGCCCCCACAGATACGCAGTATTTT. Protein product: CSVGRGAPTDTQYF.